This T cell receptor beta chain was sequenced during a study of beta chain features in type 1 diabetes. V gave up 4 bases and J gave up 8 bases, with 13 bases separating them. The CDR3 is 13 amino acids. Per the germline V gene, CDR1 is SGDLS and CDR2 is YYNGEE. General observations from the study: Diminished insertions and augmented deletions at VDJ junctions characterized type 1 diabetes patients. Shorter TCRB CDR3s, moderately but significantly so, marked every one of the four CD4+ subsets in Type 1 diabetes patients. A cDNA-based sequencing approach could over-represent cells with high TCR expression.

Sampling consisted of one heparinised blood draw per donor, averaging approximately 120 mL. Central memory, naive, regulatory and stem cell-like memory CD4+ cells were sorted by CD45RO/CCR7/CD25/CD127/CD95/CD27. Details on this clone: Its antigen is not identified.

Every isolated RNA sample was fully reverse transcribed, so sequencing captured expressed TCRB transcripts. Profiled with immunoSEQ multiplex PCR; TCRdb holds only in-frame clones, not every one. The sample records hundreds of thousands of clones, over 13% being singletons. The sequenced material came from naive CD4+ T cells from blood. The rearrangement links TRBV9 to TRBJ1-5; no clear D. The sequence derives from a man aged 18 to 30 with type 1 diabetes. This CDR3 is CASSRVLPEPQHF. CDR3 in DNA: TGTGCCAGCAGCCGTGTGCTTCCGGAGCCCCAGCATTTT.